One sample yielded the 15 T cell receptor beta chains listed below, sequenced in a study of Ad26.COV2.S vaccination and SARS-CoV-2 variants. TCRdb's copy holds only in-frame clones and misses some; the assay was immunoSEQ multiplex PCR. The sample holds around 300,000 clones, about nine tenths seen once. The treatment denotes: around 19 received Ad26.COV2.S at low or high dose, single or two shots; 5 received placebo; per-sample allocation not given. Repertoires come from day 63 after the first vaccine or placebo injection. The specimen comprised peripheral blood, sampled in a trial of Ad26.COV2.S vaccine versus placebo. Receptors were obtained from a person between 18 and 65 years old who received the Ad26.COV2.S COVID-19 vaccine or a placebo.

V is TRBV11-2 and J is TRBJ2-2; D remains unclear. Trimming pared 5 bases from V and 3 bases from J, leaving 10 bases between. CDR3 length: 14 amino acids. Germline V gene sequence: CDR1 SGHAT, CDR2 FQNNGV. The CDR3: CASSLAIYTGELFF. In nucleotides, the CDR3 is TGTGCCAGCAGCCTGGCCATTTACACCGGGGAGCTGTTTTTT. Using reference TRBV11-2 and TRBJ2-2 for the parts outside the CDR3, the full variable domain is EAGVAQSPRYKIIEKRQSVAFWCNPISGHATLYWYQQILGQGPKLLIQFQNNGVVDDSQLPKDRFSAERLKGVDSTLKIQPAKLEDSAVYLCASSLAIYTGELFFGEGSRLTVL.

The CDR3 sequence: CASSYGRNEQFF. The CDR3 region has the DNA TGTGCCAGCAGTTACGGTCGGAATGAGCAGTTCTTC. The genes are TRBV2 and TRBJ2-1, with no clear D. There are 12 residues in the CDR3. Germline V gives CDR1 SNHLY, CDR2 FYNNEI. V dropped 5 bases and J dropped 7 bases, with 9 bases sitting between them.

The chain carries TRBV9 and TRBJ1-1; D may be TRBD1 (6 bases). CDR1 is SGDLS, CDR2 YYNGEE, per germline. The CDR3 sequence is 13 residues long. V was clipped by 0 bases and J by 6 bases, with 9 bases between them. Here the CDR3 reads CASSVEGGSEAFF. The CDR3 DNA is TGTGCCAGCAGCGTAGAGGGGGGGTCTGAAGCTTTCTTT.

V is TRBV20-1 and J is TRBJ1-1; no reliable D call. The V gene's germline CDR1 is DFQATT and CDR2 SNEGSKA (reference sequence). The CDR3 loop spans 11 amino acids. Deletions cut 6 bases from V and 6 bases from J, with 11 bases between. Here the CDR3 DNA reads TGCAGTGCCGGCGTAGATGCTGAAGCTTTCTTT. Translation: CSAGVDAEAFF.

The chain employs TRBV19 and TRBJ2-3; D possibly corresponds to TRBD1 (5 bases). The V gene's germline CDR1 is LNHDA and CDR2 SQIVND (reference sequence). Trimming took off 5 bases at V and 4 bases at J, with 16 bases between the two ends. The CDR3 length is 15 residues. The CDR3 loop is CASSSYLSRADTQYF. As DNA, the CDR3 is TGTGCCAGTAGTTCCTACCTCTCCAGGGCAGATACGCAGTATTTT.

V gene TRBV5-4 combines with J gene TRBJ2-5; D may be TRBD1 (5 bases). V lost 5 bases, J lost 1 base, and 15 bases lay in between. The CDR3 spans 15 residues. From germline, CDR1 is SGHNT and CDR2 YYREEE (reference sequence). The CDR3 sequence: CASRRRQTGQETQYF. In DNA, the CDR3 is TGTGCCAGCAGACGCCGACAGACCGGCCAAGAGACCCAGTACTTC.

In nucleotides, the CDR3 is TGCGCCAGCAGCTCCTCAAGTGGGGAGAATTCACCCCTCCACTTT. Translating gives CASSSSSGENSPLHF. The chain carries TRBV5-1 and TRBJ1-6; no clear D. The CDR3 extends over 15 amino acids. Trimming left V 3 bases short and J 7 bases short, with 14 bases between. The germline V gene encodes CDR1 SGHRS and CDR2 YFSETQ.

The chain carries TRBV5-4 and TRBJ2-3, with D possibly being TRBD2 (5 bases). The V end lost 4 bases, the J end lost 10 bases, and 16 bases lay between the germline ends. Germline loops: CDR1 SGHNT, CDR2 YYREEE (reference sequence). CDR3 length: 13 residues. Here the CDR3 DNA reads TGTGCCAGCAGCCCTGAAGGGAGCCCGTCGCAGTATTTT. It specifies CASSPEGSPSQYF.

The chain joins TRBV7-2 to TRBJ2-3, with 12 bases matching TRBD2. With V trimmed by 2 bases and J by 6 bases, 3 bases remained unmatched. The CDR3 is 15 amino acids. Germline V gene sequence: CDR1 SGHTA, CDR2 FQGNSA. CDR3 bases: TGTGCCAGCAGCTTAACTAGCGGGAGGTCTGATACGCAGTATTTT. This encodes CASSLTSGRSDTQYF.

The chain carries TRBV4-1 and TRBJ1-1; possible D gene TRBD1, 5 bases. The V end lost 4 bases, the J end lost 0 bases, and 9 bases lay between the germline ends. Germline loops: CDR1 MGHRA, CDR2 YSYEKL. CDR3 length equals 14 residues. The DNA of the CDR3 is TGCGCCAGCAGCCCGACAGTCATGAACACTGAAGCTTTCTTT. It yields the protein CASSPTVMNTEAFF.

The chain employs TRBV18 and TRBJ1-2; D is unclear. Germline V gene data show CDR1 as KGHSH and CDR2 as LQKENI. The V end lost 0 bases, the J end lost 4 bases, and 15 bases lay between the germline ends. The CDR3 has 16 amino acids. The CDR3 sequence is CASSPPHGPAIYGYTF. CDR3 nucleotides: TGTGCCAGCTCACCACCTCACGGCCCGGCAATCTATGGCTACACCTTC.

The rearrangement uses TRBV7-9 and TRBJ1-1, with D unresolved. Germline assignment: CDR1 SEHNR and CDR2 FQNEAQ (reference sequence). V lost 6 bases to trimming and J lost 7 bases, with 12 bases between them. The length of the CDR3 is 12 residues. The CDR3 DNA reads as TGTGCCAGCAGGTCCGACGGAATTGAAGCTTTCTTT. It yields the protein CASRSDGIEAFF.

In DNA, the CDR3 is TGTGCCAGCAGTAGACCGGACCTCTATGGCTACACCTTC. It specifies CASSRPDLYGYTF. This sequence joins TRBV6-2 or TRBV6-3 and TRBJ1-2; D is unresolved. CDR1 and CDR2 (germline): MNHEY, SVGEGT. This CDR3 has 13 residues. The ends were cut back, 5 bases at V and 4 bases at J, with 11 bases in the middle.

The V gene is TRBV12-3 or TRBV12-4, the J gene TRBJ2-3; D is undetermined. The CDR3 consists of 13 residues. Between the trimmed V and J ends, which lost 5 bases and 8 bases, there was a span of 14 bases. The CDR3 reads CASSRASSSTQYF. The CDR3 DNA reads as TGTGCCAGCAGTCGGGCAAGTAGTAGTACGCAGTATTTT.

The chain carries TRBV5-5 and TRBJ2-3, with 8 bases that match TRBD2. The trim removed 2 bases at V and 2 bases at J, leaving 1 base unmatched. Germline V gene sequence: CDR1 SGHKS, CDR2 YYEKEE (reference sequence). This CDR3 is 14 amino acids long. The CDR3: CASSFSGTTDTQYF. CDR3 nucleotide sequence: TGTGCCAGCAGCTTTAGCGGGACCACAGATACGCAGTATTTT.